Described below is a single T cell receptor beta chain sequence and its context. The sample contains more than one DNA sequence encoding this CDR3. Followed over time, Seattle patients had been enrolled while infection was active. Sequencing used immunoSEQ multiplex PCR; TCRdb keeps in-frame clones, though not all of them. The table has 250,000 or so clones, approximately 88% seen once. The entry originates in a study of blood T cell repertoires in COVID-19. Across the study: Acute-phase and convalescent COVID-19 samples originated in the United States, Italy and Spain.

This receptor was identified in a woman between 25 and 40 years old with COVID-19, enrolled during active disease. The sequencing input was peripheral blood.

The CDR3 region is CASSPDRGQETQYF. CDR3 in DNA: TGTGCCAGTAGTCCGGACAGGGGCCAAGAGACCCAGTACTTC. V usage is TRBV19 and J usage is TRBJ2-5, with 9 bases aligning to TRBD1. CDR1 LNHDA and CDR2 SQIVND come from the germline V gene (reference sequence). This CDR3 is built from 14 residues. V shed 5 bases, J shed 1 base, and the junction held 2 bases outside the gene matches.